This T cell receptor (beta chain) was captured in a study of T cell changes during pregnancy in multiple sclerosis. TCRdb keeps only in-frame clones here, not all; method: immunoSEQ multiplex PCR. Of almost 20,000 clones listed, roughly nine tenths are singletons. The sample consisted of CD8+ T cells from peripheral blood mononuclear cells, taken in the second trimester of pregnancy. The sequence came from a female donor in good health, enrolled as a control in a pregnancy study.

The CDR3 spells CASSEAGTGGRETQYF. In nucleotides, the CDR3 is TGTGCCAGCAGTGAAGCCGGGACAGGGGGACGGGAGACCCAGTACTTC. This rearrangement joins TRBV2 to TRBJ2-5; 11 bases are shared with TRBD1. V trimming: 0 bases; J trimming: 5 bases; junction bases outside the gene matches: 5. The CDR3 is made up of 16 amino acids. Per germline, CDR1 SNHLY and CDR2 FYNNEI.